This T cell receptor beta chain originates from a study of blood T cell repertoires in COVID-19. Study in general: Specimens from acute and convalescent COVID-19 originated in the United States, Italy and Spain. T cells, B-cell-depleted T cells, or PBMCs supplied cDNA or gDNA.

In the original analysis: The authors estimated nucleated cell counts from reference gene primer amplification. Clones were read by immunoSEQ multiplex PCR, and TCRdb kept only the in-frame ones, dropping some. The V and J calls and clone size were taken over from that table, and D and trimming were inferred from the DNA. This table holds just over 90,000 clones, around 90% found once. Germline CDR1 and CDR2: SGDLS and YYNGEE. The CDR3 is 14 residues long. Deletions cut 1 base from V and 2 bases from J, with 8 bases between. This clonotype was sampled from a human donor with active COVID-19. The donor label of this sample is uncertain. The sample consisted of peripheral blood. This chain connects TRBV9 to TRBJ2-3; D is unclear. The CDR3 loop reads CASSVLQPTDTQYF. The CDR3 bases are TGTGCCAGCAGCGTATTACAGCCCACAGATACGCAGTATTTT.